The 32 T cell receptor beta chains listed next were all sequenced from one sample in a study of CD8+ T cells in alopecia areata. Documented treatment: oral pan-JAK inhibitor, 5-10 mg twice daily. Following RNA extraction, reverse transcription yielded cDNA that acted as the sequencing template. The method was immunoSEQ multiplex PCR; TCRdb's version includes in-frame clones alone and lacks a portion of them. This repertoire shows over 250,000 clones, 45% to 70% found once; its top ten account for 0.75% to 0.95%. Sample: CD4+ T cells sorted from blood, taken at week 52, from a patient treated with tofacitinib. These TCRs come from a human donor with alopecia areata.

This clone was recorded only once. The J gene is TRBJ2-7, the V gene TRBV18; D is possibly TRBD1 (6 bases). The V and J ends lost 0 bases and 5 bases respectively, with 17 bases between them. Per germline, CDR1 KGHSH and CDR2 LQKENI. CDR3 length equals 16 residues. The CDR3 DNA follows: TGTGCCAGCTCACCACCGGGTTGGACAGCAGTCAACGAGCAGTACTTC. Protein product: CASSPPGWTAVNEQYF.

This clone appeared a single time. The gene calls are TRBV6-5 and TRBJ2-7, with a possible D match to TRBD2 (5 bases). Trimming removed 0 bases from V and 5 bases from J, with 8 bases in between. The CDR3 length is 13 residues. Germline lookup yields CDR1 MNHEY and CDR2 SVGAGI. CDR3 DNA sequence: TGTGCCAGCAGTTACTCCCAGGAGGACGAGCAGTACTTC. Amino acids: CASSYSQEDEQYF.

There are a few counts of this clone. This same CDR3 is encoded by further DNA sequences in the sample. The J gene is TRBJ1-5, the V gene TRBV7-2; D remains ambiguous. Per germline, CDR1 SGHTA and CDR2 FQGNSA. The V gene lost 5 bases and the J gene lost 4 bases, with 15 bases spanning the gap. The CDR3 spans 15 residues. The CDR3 here is CASSPGPGGNQPQHF. DNA for the CDR3: TGTGCCAGCAGCCCTGGCCCCGGAGGAAATCAGCCCCAGCATTTT.

This chain connects TRBV19 to TRBJ2-3, with D tentatively TRBD1 or TRBD2 (5 bases each). From germline, CDR1 is LNHDA and CDR2 SQIVND (reference sequence). The CDR3 has 13 amino acids. Trimming removed 7 bases from V and 1 base from J, with 9 bases in between. The CDR3 DNA follows: TGTGCCAGTACCCGGGACCGCACAGATACGCAGTATTTT. It yields the protein CASTRDRTDTQYF.

V gene TRBV30 combines with J gene TRBJ1-1, with D maybe TRBD1 (6 bases). Germline CDR1 and CDR2: GTSNPN and SVGIG (reference sequence). Between the trimmed V and J ends, which lost 4 bases and 3 bases, there was a span of 18 bases. The CDR3 loop spans 15 amino acids. The CDR3 reads CAWIPEGRGYTEAFF. The CDR3 region has the DNA TGTGCCTGGATCCCCGAGGGGAGGGGGTACACTGAAGCTTTCTTT.

This clone was seen more than once but under ten times. V gene TRBV5-1 combines with J gene TRBJ1-1, with D possibly TRBD1 on 6 matching bases. This CDR3 is 14 amino acids long. V lost 4 bases to trimming and J lost 1 base, with 11 bases between them. Per germline, CDR1 SGHRS and CDR2 YFSETQ. In DNA, the CDR3 is TGCGCCAGCAGCCATGACAGGAGGAACACTGAAGCTTTCTTT. Amino acids: CASSHDRRNTEAFF.

A note on this clone: Other DNA variants within this sample encode the same CDR3. The chain links TRBV7-9 to TRBJ2-5, with 14 bases identical to TRBD2. Germline-derived CDR1 and CDR2 are SEHNR and FQNEAQ (reference sequence). The CDR3 has 15 amino acids. V dropped 5 bases and J dropped 5; count of bases not matched to a gene: 4. CDR3 in DNA: TGTGCCAGCAGCCCGGGGACTAGCGGGGGTGAGACCCAGTACTTC. Residues: CASSPGTSGGETQYF.

The V gene is TRBV10-3, the J gene TRBJ2-3, with no clear D. V lost 5 bases, J lost 0 bases, and 9 bases lay in between. The CDR3 totals 14 residues. The V gene's germline CDR1 is ENHRY and CDR2 SYGVKD. The CDR3 here is CAISLDVSTDTQYF. The CDR3 nucleotides are TGTGCCATCAGTCTTGACGTGAGCACAGATACGCAGTATTTT.

This chain joins TRBV30 and TRBJ1-1; TRBD1 matches at 9 bases. J gave up 6 bases and V 0 bases, and 8 bases lay outside the gene matches. The germline gives CDR1 GTSNPN, CDR2 SVGIG (reference sequence). The CDR3 consists of 15 residues. CDR3 sequence reads: CAWSVLGTGRPEAFF. The CDR3 nucleotides read TGTGCCTGGAGTGTACTTGGGACAGGGAGACCTGAAGCTTTCTTT.

The chain couples TRBV29-1 to TRBJ2-2, with 13 bases fitting TRBD2. V lost 6 bases to trimming and J lost 4 bases; unmatched junction nucleotides: 14. From germline, CDR1 is SQVTM and CDR2 ANQGSEA. The CDR3 has 18 residues. The CDR3 spells CSVIGLAGAPGRTGELFF. In nucleotides, the CDR3 is TGCAGCGTCATCGGACTAGCGGGGGCCCCGGGGCGCACCGGGGAGCTGTTTTTT.

The gene calls are TRBV7-9 and TRBJ2-4, with D unresolved. The ends were cut back, 5 bases at V and 2 bases at J, with 1 base in the middle. The CDR3 totals 11 residues. CDR1 SEHNR and CDR2 FQNEAQ come from the germline V gene (reference sequence). This chain's CDR3 is CASSPKNIQYF. DNA for the CDR3: TGTGCCAGCAGCCCCAAAAACATTCAGTACTTC. The full variable domain, in which reference TRBV7-9 and TRBJ2-4 provide the parts outside the CDR3, is DTGVSQNPRHKITKRGQNVTFRCDPISEHNRLYWYRQTLGQGPEFLTYFQNEAQLEKSRLLSDRFSAERPKGSFSTLEIQRTEQGDSAMYLCASSPKNIQYFGAGTRLSVL.

The chain is built from TRBV5-6 and TRBJ2-5, with D unresolved. The germline V gene has CDR1 SGHDT and CDR2 YYEEEE. This CDR3 spans 15 amino acids. Trimming stripped 2 bases from V and 2 bases from J, with 13 bases between. CDR3 amino acids: CASSFRSTLQETQYF. The CDR3, as DNA: TGTGCCAGCAGCTTCAGGAGCACCTTGCAAGAGACCCAGTACTTC.

A note on this clone: Other DNA variants within this sample encode the same CDR3. V and J are TRBV7-2 and TRBJ1-6, with 7 bases identical to TRBD1. The germline gives CDR1 SGHTA, CDR2 FQGNSA. The V gene end was trimmed by 1 base and the J gene end by 6 bases; junction bases not matched to a gene: 0. This CDR3 has 14 amino acids. The CDR3 region is CASSLDRGNSPLHF. The CDR3 DNA sequence: TGTGCCAGCAGCTTAGACAGGGGTAATTCACCCCTCCACTTT.

This chain links TRBV4-1 with TRBJ2-5; TRBD1 matches at 9 bases. This CDR3 is built from 16 residues. Looked up from germline, CDR1 is MGHRA and CDR2 is YSYEKL. Trimming cost V 5 bases and J 5 bases; bases outside gene matches: 12. This CDR3 reads CASSSTGTGTFETQYF. The CDR3 DNA sequence: TGCGCCAGCAGCTCAACCGGGACAGGGACTTTTGAGACCCAGTACTTC.

As for this clone: Other DNA variants within this sample encode the same CDR3. The rearrangement uses TRBV9 and TRBJ2-1, with a possible D match to TRBD1 (5 bases). Trimming took 0 bases from V and 6 from J, leaving 10 bases between them. The germline V gene has CDR1 SGDLS and CDR2 YYNGEE. The CDR3 runs 14 residues. CDR3 DNA sequence: TGTGCCAGCAGCGTAGTAGGGGTAGGCAATGAGCAGTTCTTC. Residues: CASSVVGVGNEQFF.

The genes are TRBV5-1 and TRBJ2-7, with D possibly TRBD1 on 5 matching bases. Trimming removed 4 bases at V and 1 base at J, with 21 bases between. The CDR3 loop spans 17 amino acids. CDR1 is SGHRS and CDR2 is YFSETQ in the germline V gene. For the CDR3, the DNA is TGCGCCAGCAGCCACTCATCCAGGGCCGTACTATCCTACGAGCAGTACTTC. It specifies CASSHSSRAVLSYEQYF.

The chain couples TRBV7-2 to TRBJ2-3, with D perhaps TRBD1 or TRBD2 (5 bases each). With 1 base removed from V and 2 bases from J, the gap between germline ends came to 10 bases. Germline lookup yields CDR1 SGHTA and CDR2 FQGNSA. This CDR3 has 15 residues. The CDR3: CASSLVGDPTDTQYF. The CDR3, as DNA: TGTGCCAGCAGCTTAGTCGGGGACCCCACAGATACGCAGTATTTT.

This rearrangement joins TRBV2 to TRBJ1-5; 7 bases agree with TRBD1. CDR3 length equals 16 residues. CDR1 and CDR2 from the germline V gene are SNHLY and FYNNEI. V lost 7 bases, J lost 0 bases, and 9 bases stayed unmatched. In DNA form, the CDR3 reads TGTGCCAGCATTTCTGGGGACAGAAATAGCAATCAGCCCCAGCATTTT. Translation gives CASISGDRNSNQPQHF.

This chain joins TRBV29-1 and TRBJ1-1; TRBD1 agrees at 8 bases. The CDR3 runs to 13 residues. Unmatched junction bases numbered 10, after V lost 6 bases and J lost 7 bases. From germline, CDR1 is SQVTM and CDR2 ANQGSEA. CDR3 residues: CSVYTQGAGEAFF. The CDR3 DNA reads as TGCAGCGTCTATACCCAGGGGGCAGGTGAAGCTTTCTTT. Complete variable domain (other parts from reference TRBV29-1 and TRBJ1-1): SAVISQKPSRDICQRGTSLTIQCQVDSQVTMMFWYRQQPGQSLTLIATANQGSEATYESGFVIDKFPISRPNLTFSTLTVSNMSPEDSSIYLCSVYTQGAGEAFFGQGTRLTVV.

This clone was counted only a few times. This sequence joins TRBV19 and TRBJ2-7; tentative D call: TRBD2 (5 bases). CDR3 length: 16 amino acids. Germline CDR1 is LNHDA and CDR2 is SQIVND (reference sequence). V was pared by 3 bases and J by 2 bases, with 17 bases between. The CDR3 is CASSIMGAAPTYEQYF. In DNA form, the CDR3 reads TGTGCCAGTAGTATCATGGGAGCGGCCCCGACCTACGAGCAGTACTTC.

The chain uses TRBV19 and TRBJ2-1; 7 positions match TRBD2. Germline CDR1 is LNHDA and CDR2 is SQIVND (reference sequence). Trimming removed 8 bases from V and 0 bases from J; junction bases left unmatched: 10. The CDR3 contains 16 residues. The CDR3 protein is CASSATSVRSYNEQFF. The CDR3 DNA is TGTGCCAGTTCAGCCACTAGCGTCCGCTCCTACAATGAGCAGTTCTTC.

V and J are TRBV19 and TRBJ1-6; weak D call: TRBD1 (5 bases). This CDR3 region has 12 residues. Per the germline V gene, CDR1 is LNHDA and CDR2 is SQIVND (reference sequence). V dropped 6 bases and J dropped 10 bases, with 10 bases sitting between them. For the CDR3, the DNA is TGTGCCAGTAGCACGGGGGACTCACCCCTCCACTTT. Translated, it gives CASSTGDSPLHF.

V and J are TRBV7-3 and TRBJ2-5, with a possible D match to TRBD2 (6 bases). Trimming took off 5 bases at V and 2 bases at J, with 15 bases between the two ends. The V gene's germline CDR1 is SGHTA and CDR2 FQGTGA. CDR3 length equals 15 residues. The CDR3 region has the DNA TGTGCCAGCAGCCCACTCTGGCGGGGACAAGAGACCCAGTACTTC. Translation gives CASSPLWRGQETQYF.

The table lists this clone with a few counts. This chain links TRBV7-3 with TRBJ2-2, with 7 positions matching TRBD1. Trimming took 5 bases from V and 3 from J; bases not matched to a gene: 3. The V gene's germline CDR1 is SGHTA and CDR2 FQGTGA. The CDR3 loop spans 14 amino acids. CDR3 amino acids: CASSIDRDTGELFF. DNA of the CDR3: TGTGCCAGCAGCATAGACAGGGACACCGGGGAGCTGTTTTTT.

The gene calls are TRBV4-1 and TRBJ1-4; the D gene is possibly TRBD1 (5 bases). Germline values: CDR1 MGHRA, CDR2 YSYEKL. The CDR3 runs 15 residues. The germline V and J ends were trimmed by 4 bases and 0 bases, with 9 bases remaining between them. The CDR3 loop reads CASSLGGTTNEKLFF. CDR3 bases: TGCGCCAGCAGCCTCGGGGGGACAACTAATGAAAAACTGTTTTTT.

The chain carries TRBV23-1 and TRBJ1-2; possibly TRBD1 for D (5 bases). TRBV23-1 is reported as an ORF; its role is uncertain. The CDR3 consists of 13 residues. V was clipped by 1 base and J by 8 bases, with 11 bases between them. The CDR3 loop is CASSQWGRYGYTF. The CDR3 nucleotides are TGCGCCAGCAGTCAATGGGGGAGATACGGCTACACCTTC.

The V and J genes are TRBV9 and TRBJ1-1, with TRBD1 as a possible D gene (6 bases). CDR3 length: 16 residues. Germline CDR1 is SGDLS and CDR2 is YYNGEE. V was trimmed by 3 bases and J by 0 bases, leaving 15 bases between them. The CDR3 bases are TGTGCCAGCAGCGCATCGACAGGCACTATGAACACTGAAGCTTTCTTT. Translating it yields CASSASTGTMNTEAFF. The variable domain in full, completed from reference TRBV9 and TRBJ1-1, reads DSGVTQTPKHLITATGQRVTLRCSPRSGDLSVYWYQQSLDQGLQFLIQYYNGEERAKGNILERFSAQQFPDLHSELNLSSLELGDSALYFCASSASTGTMNTEAFFGQGTRLTVV.

Turning to this clone: The sample carries other DNA sequences with the same CDR3. The chain uses TRBV29-1 and TRBJ2-7; D possibly corresponds to TRBD1 (6 bases). CDR1 is SQVTM, CDR2 ANQGSEA, per germline. There are 13 residues in the CDR3. The V gene lost 0 bases and the J gene lost 1 base, with 7 bases spanning the gap. The CDR3 spells CSVEDRGSYEQYF. DNA for the CDR3: TGCAGCGTTGAAGACAGGGGTTCCTACGAGCAGTACTTC.

The chain joins TRBV7-9 to TRBJ1-6; D not resolved. V lost 3 bases to trimming and J lost 5 bases, with 8 bases between them. CDR3 length equals 14 residues. Germline CDR1 reads SEHNR; CDR2 reads FQNEAQ (reference sequence). CDR3 nucleotide sequence: TGTGCCAGCAGCTTCTCAGGAGATAATTCACCCCTCCACTTT. This codes for CASSFSGDNSPLHF.

The genes are TRBV27 and TRBJ1-5; no clear D. CDR1 MNHEY and CDR2 SMNVEV come from the germline V gene (reference sequence). The CDR3 length is 13 residues. The V end was cut by 4 bases, the J end by 4 bases, with 8 bases between. CDR3 amino acids: CASSSRGNQPQHF. In nucleotides, the CDR3 is TGTGCCAGCAGTTCGAGAGGGAATCAGCCCCAGCATTTT.

The rearrangement joins TRBV7-3 to TRBJ1-1; D is undetermined. Trimming took 6 bases from V and 1 from J, leaving 15 bases between them. This CDR3 is 15 amino acids long. Germline CDR1 SGHTA, CDR2 FQGTGA. CDR3 loop: CASRLSGRGNTEAFF. The CDR3 bases are TGTGCCAGCAGACTTTCCGGACGGGGGAACACTGAAGCTTTCTTT.

The rearrangement uses TRBV29-1 and TRBJ1-1; no firm D call. Germline-derived CDR1 and CDR2 are SQVTM and ANQGSEA. Trimming removed 5 bases from V and 1 base from J, with 11 bases in between. The CDR3 covers 13 residues. CDR3 amino acids: CSVRRGENTEAFF. In nucleotides, the CDR3 is TGCAGCGTTCGTCGCGGGGAGAACACTGAAGCTTTCTTT.